This is a list of T cell receptor beta chains from one sample in a study of T cell repertoires in cytomegalovirus infection. From the reads, TCRdb called clonotypes with MiXCR, one entry per CDR3 protein. Of around 550,000 distinct CDR3 sequences listed, 26% are singletons. Material: PBMCs. The origin of the receptors is a human donor in good health (CMV status not recorded). Some clones in this sample may be carry-over from other donors' samples. CDR3s include the opening cysteine and the closing phenylalanine or tryptophan. A D gene is named only where the DNA matches it firmly. The listing skips clone size in some rows; elsewhere it reads once, few, many or a size class.

length: 14; size: few; J: TRBJ2-1; V: TRBV7-3; D: .; CDR3: CASSLTSFGDEQFF; DNA: TGTGCCAGCAGCTTAACGTCTTTTGGGGATGAGCAGTTCTTC
length: 14; size: .; J: TRBJ2-5; V: TRBV4-1; D: .; CDR3: CASSLGTNIGTQYF; DNA: TGCGCCAGCAGCCTCGGGACAAATATCGGGACCCAGTACTTC
length: 14; size: .; J: TRBJ1-1; V: TRBV4-2; D: .; CDR3: CASSQPTGNTEAFF; DNA: TGTGCCAGCAGCCAGCCGACAGGGAACACTGAAGCTTTCTTT
length: 14; size: few; J: TRBJ2-7; V: TRBV19; D: .; CDR3: CASSRSGSSYEQYF; DNA: TGTGCCAGTAGTAGGTCGGGCAGCTCCTACGAGCAGTACTTC
length: 11; size: few; J: TRBJ2-3; V: TRBV30; D: .; CDR3: CAWSVSDTQYF; DNA: TGTGCCTGGAGTGTGTCGGATACGCAGTATTTT
length: 16; size: once; J: TRBJ2-1; V: TRBV19; D: .; CDR3: CASSISSSRKSNEQFF; DNA: TGTGCCAGTAGTATATCGAGCTCCCGGAAATCTAATGAGCAGTTCTTC
length: 13; size: .; J: TRBJ2-5; V: TRBV6-2/TRBV6-3; D: .; CDR3: CASSYSSSETQYF; DNA: TGTGCCAGCAGTTACTCGTCGTCCGAGACCCAGTACTTC
length: 13; size: many; J: TRBJ1-3; V: TRBV27; D: .; CDR3: CASSTGLGNTIYF; DNA: TGTGCCAGCAGTACGGGGCTTGGAAACACCATATATTTT
length: 16; size: few; J: TRBJ2-3; V: TRBV12-3/TRBV12-4; D: TRBD2; CDR3: CASSTGLAGGTDTQYF; DNA: TGTGCCAGCAGTACAGGACTAGCGGGAGGAACAGATACGCAGTATTTT
length: 13; size: .; J: TRBJ1-5; V: TRBV7-2; D: .; CDR3: CATRGDSNQPQHF; DNA: TGTGCCACCCGCGGTGATAGCAATCAGCCCCAGCATTTT
length: 16; size: .; J: TRBJ2-3; V: TRBV6-2/TRBV6-3; D: .; CDR3: CASSYYPGDLTDTQYF; DNA: TGTGCCAGCAGTTATTATCCAGGGGACCTCACAGATACGCAGTATTTT
length: 14; size: .; J: TRBJ1-2; V: TRBV7-9; D: TRBD1; CDR3: CASSLVTGESGYTF; DNA: TGTGCCAGCAGCTTAGTGACAGGGGAATCTGGCTACACCTTC
length: 13; size: many; J: TRBJ1-1; V: TRBV7-2; D: .; CDR3: CASSPHPNTEAFF; DNA: TGTGCCAGCAGCCCTCACCCGAACACTGAAGCTTTCTTT
length: 17; size: .; J: TRBJ1-5; V: TRBV7-9; D: .; CDR3: CASSLGNRAYSNQPQHF; DNA: TGTGCCAGCAGCTTAGGGAACAGAGCGTATAGCAATCAGCCCCAGCATTTT
length: 15; size: .; J: TRBJ1-1; V: TRBV7-8; D: .; CDR3: CASSLALGWGTEAFF; DNA: TGTGCCAGCAGCTTAGCGTTGGGGTGGGGCACTGAAGCTTTCTTT
length: 13; size: .; J: TRBJ2-1; V: TRBV11-3; D: .; CDR3: CASSFPGQDEQFF; DNA: TGTGCCAGCAGCTTTCCCGGGCAAGATGAGCAGTTCTTC
length: 18; size: .; J: TRBJ2-1; V: TRBV28; D: TRBD2; CDR3: CASSFGLAGGPGYNEQFF; DNA: TGTGCCAGCAGTTTCGGTCTAGCGGGAGGGCCAGGCTACAATGAGCAGTTCTTC
length: 16; size: .; J: TRBJ1-2; V: TRBV7-2; D: .; CDR3: CASSLVGGGLVYGYTF; DNA: TGTGCCAGCAGCTTAGTTGGGGGTGGATTAGTTTATGGCTACACCTTC
length: 13; size: .; J: TRBJ2-1; V: TRBV7-2; D: .; CDR3: CASSFTLGYEQFF; DNA: TGTGCCAGCAGCTTCACCCTTGGCTATGAGCAGTTCTTC
length: 16; size: few; J: TRBJ2-4; V: TRBV12-3/TRBV12-4; D: .; CDR3: CASSPGFARNKNIQYF; DNA: TGTGCCAGCAGCCCGGGCTTTGCCCGGAACAAAAACATTCAGTACTTC
length: 18; size: .; J: TRBJ2-1; V: TRBV7-9; D: .; CDR3: CASNYPNLTGTNYNEQFF; DNA: TGTGCCAGCAACTATCCAAATCTTACCGGGACGAACTACAATGAGCAGTTCTTC
length: 15; size: few; J: TRBJ2-2; V: TRBV28; D: .; CDR3: CASSPPWGIGGELFF; DNA: TGTGCCAGCAGCCCCCCCTGGGGAATCGGCGGGGAGCTGTTTTTT
length: 16; size: many; J: TRBJ1-3; V: TRBV12-5; D: .; CDR3: CASVSSSGSSGNTIYF; DNA: TGTGCTAGTGTTTCATCTTCGGGGTCCTCTGGAAACACCATATATTTT
length: 12; size: .; J: TRBJ2-2; V: TRBV5-4; D: .; CDR3: CASGMNTGELFF; DNA: TGTGCCAGCGGGATGAACACCGGGGAGCTGTTTTTT